This TCR beta chain derives from a study of response to subunit inactivated influenza vaccine. General observations from the study: Few new T cells, the authors suggested, are recruited by each seasonal influenza vaccination.

Trimming shortened V by 2 bases and J by 7 bases, and 16 bases separated the two germline ends. This CDR3 contains 15 residues. CDR1 and CDR2 from the germline V gene are SGHAT and FQDESV (reference sequence). From the RT-PCR reads, TCRdb called clonotypes with MiXCR, one entry per CDR3 protein. Of around 540,000 distinct CDR3 sequences detected, 10% to 15% appear once; the ten largest clones hold roughly 10%. This clonotype was counted only a few times. The antigen remains unidentified. The source of this sequence is a man between 45 and 60 years old who received an inactivated influenza vaccine. The chain is built from TRBV11-1 and TRBJ2-3; D unclear. The specimen comprised PBMCs from blood, sampled on the day of vaccination. CDR3 residues: CASSLLGGRDYTQYF. In DNA form, the CDR3 reads TGTGCCAGCAGCTTACTGGGCGGAAGGGATTATACGCAGTATTTT.